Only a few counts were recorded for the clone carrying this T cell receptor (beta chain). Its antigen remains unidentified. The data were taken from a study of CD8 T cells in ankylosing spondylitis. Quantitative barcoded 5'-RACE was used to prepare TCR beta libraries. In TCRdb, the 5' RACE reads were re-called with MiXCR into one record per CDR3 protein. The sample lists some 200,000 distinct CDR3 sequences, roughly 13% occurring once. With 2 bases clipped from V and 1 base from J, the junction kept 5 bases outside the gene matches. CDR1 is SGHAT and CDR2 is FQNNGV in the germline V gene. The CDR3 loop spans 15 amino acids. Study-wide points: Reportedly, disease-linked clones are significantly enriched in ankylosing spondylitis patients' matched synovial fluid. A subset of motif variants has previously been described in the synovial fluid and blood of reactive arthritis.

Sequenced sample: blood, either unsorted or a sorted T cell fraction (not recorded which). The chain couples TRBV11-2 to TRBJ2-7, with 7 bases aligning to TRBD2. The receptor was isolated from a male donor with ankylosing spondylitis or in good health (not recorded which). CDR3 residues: CASSLPSGASYEQYF. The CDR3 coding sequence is TGTGCCAGCAGCTTACCCAGCGGGGCTTCCTACGAGCAGTACTTC.